A selection of T cell receptor beta chains follows, all from one sample in a study of blood T cell repertoires in COVID-19. TCRdb's table, derived via immunoSEQ multiplex PCR, lists solely in-frame clones and lacks some. Counted here are roughly 170,000 clones, about 87% occurring once; the ten biggest clones make up around 24%. The source material was peripheral blood. The receptors stem from a man between 60 and 75 years old with acute or convalescent COVID-19. Each CDR3 is given with its conserved first and last residue. A D gene is named only where the DNA matches it firmly. Part of the rows lack a size; the others show once, few, many or a class for expanded clones.

>16|TRBJ1-5|few|TRBV19|-
TGTGCCTCTAAACCTGAGGGTCGGGGGTTGGGGCAGCCCCAGCATTTT
CASKPEGRGLGQPQHF
>13|TRBJ2-7|-|TRBV4-2|-
TGTGCCAGCAGCCAACCCCCCTTTCACGAGCAGTACTTC
CASSQPPFHEQYF
>13|TRBJ1-1|-|TRBV12-3/TRBV12-4|-
TGTGCCAGCAGTTTGACAGGGAACACTGAAGCTTTCTTT
CASSLTGNTEAFF
>14|TRBJ2-1|few|TRBV5-1|TRBD1
TGCGCCAGCAGCCCAGGACAGGGGCACGATGAGCAGTTCTTC
CASSPGQGHDEQFF
>13|TRBJ1-6|-|TRBV30|TRBD1
TGTGCCTGGGGGGACAGGGGGCTATCACCCCTCCACTTT
CAWGDRGLSPLHF
>13|TRBJ1-1|-|TRBV12-3/TRBV12-4|-
TGTGCCAGCACCCTTACAACGAACACTGAAGCTTTCTTT
CASTLTTNTEAFF
>16|TRBJ1-4|-|TRBV6-2/TRBV6-3|TRBD1
TGTGCCAGCAGCAGGACAGGGGGTACAACTAATGAAAAACTGTTTTTT
CASSRTGGTTNEKLFF
>14|TRBJ1-2|-|TRBV7-9|-
TGTGCCAGCAGCCGGGGGGAGCGGGGCTATGGCTACACCTTC
CASSRGERGYGYTF
>17|TRBJ1-2|-|TRBV27|TRBD1
TGTGCCAGCAGTTTAACTGGACAGGGGGCGGCTAACTATGGCTACACCTTC
CASSLTGQGAANYGYTF
>13|TRBJ1-6|few|TRBV27|-
TGTGCCAGCAGTTTTGAGGCGAATTCACCCCTCCACTTT
CASSFEANSPLHF
>13|TRBJ1-1|-|TRBV27|-
TGTGCCAGCAGTTTATCCTCCCGCGGGGCGGCTTTCTTT
CASSLSSRGAAFF
>15|TRBJ2-1|-|TRBV7-3|TRBD2
TGTGCCAGCAGCCCGAGCTGGGGGGGTTGGAATGAGCAGTTCTTC
CASSPSWGGWNEQFF
>13|TRBJ1-2|-|TRBV11-2|TRBD1
TGTGCCAGCAGGCTGACAGGGGGCCATGGCTACACCTTC
CASRLTGGHGYTF
>16|TRBJ2-6|-|TRBV9|-
TGTGCCAGCAGCGCCAACAGGGTGTCTGGGGCCAACGTCCTGACTTTC
CASSANRVSGANVLTF
>11|TRBJ1-1|-|TRBV28|-
TGTGCCAGCAGTTTACATACTGAAGCTTTCTTT
CASSLHTEAFF
>15|TRBJ1-1|-|TRBV7-6|TRBD1
TGTGCCAGCAGCCCTCGACAGGGGACGAACACTGAAGCTTTCTTT
CASSPRQGTNTEAFF
>14|TRBJ1-2|-|TRBV6-2/TRBV6-3|-
TGTGCCAGCAGCCGGGACACACGAGTCTATGGCTACACCTTC
CASSRDTRVYGYTF
>15|TRBJ2-1|-|TRBV24-1|-
TGTGCCACCAGTGAGGCTGGAGGGACCTACAATGAGCAGTTCTTC
CATSEAGGTYNEQFF
>13|TRBJ2-4|-|TRBV3-1/TRBV3-2|-
TGTGCCAGCAGCCAAGGGGCTATAAACATTCAGTACTTC
CASSQGAINIQYF
>15|TRBJ2-2|-|TRBV4-2|TRBD1
TGTGCCAGCAGCCCCCAGCAGGGACAGGCCGGGGAGCTGTTTTTT
CASSPQQGQAGELFF
>14|TRBJ1-1|-|TRBV5-5|TRBD1
TGTGCCAGCAGCTCCCGACAGGGCGACACTGAAGCTTTCTTT
CASSSRQGDTEAFF
>14|TRBJ1-1|-|TRBV7-8|-
TGTGCCAGCAGCTCGTCGGGGGAAAACACTGAAGCTTTCTTT
CASSSSGENTEAFF
>14|TRBJ2-7|-|TRBV9|TRBD2
TGTGCCAGCAGCGTGGGCGGGAGGGCCTACGAGCAGTACTTC
CASSVGGRAYEQYF
>14|TRBJ1-6|few|TRBV6-5|TRBD1
TGTGCCAGCAGCTGGGACAGACTAAATTCACCCCTCCACTTT
CASSWDRLNSPLHF
>13|TRBJ2-5|-|TRBV7-3|-
TGTGCCAGCAGCCGACAGCCTCTGGAGACCCAGTACTTC
CASSRQPLETQYF
>15|TRBJ2-1|-|TRBV6-5|TRBD1
TGTGCCAGCAGTTTGCGACAGGGGTTCTACAATGAGCAGTTCTTC
CASSLRQGFYNEQFF
>15|TRBJ2-1|-|TRBV27|TRBD2
TGTGCCAGCAGTCCCACTAGCGGGACCGTCCTCGAGCAGTTCTTC
CASSPTSGTVLEQFF
>13|TRBJ1-4|-|TRBV3-1/TRBV3-2|TRBD1
TGTGCCAGCAGCACAGGGGAAGGGGAAAAACTGTTTTTT
CASSTGEGEKLFF
>13|TRBJ2-5|-|TRBV19|-
TGTGCCAGTAGTCAGGGCCGCCAAGAGACCCAGTACTTC
CASSQGRQETQYF
>13|TRBJ1-3|-|TRBV10-3|-
TGTGCCATCAGAGGCACTACTGGAAACACCATATATTTT
CAIRGTTGNTIYF
>13|TRBJ1-2|-|TRBV5-4|-
TGTGCCAGCAGCTCCCCAACCGGGAATGGCTACACCTTC
CASSSPTGNGYTF
>13|TRBJ1-5|-|TRBV12-3/TRBV12-4|-
TGTGCCAGCAGTTACAGGGATAACCAGCCCCAGCATTTT
CASSYRDNQPQHF
>11|TRBJ2-5|-|TRBV19|-
TGTGCCAGTAGTTCGCGGGAGACCCAGTACTTC
CASSSRETQYF
>14|TRBJ1-2|-|TRBV19|TRBD1
TGTGCCAGTAGTATACCGACAGGGGTGTACGGCTACACCTTC
CASSIPTGVYGYTF
>13|TRBJ1-1|-|TRBV18|-
TGTGCCAGCTCACCGGGCCCGAACACTGAAGCTTTCTTT
CASSPGPNTEAFF
>14|TRBJ2-7|-|TRBV5-4|-
TGTGCCAGCAGCTCCTTCGGTGCGGACTACGAGCAGTACTTC
CASSSFGADYEQYF
>15|TRBJ2-3|once|TRBV7-9|TRBD2
TGTGCCAGCAGCTTAGCGCGAACTAGCGGAGATACGCAGTATTTT
CASSLARTSGDTQYF
>12|TRBJ2-1|-|TRBV27|-
TGTGCCAGCAGTTTAACCGGGAATGAGCAGTTCTTC
CASSLTGNEQFF
>16|TRBJ2-1|-|TRBV30|TRBD2
TGTGCCTGGAGTACTCTAGCGGGAGGTTCCTACAATGAGCAGTTCTTC
CAWSTLAGGSYNEQFF
>13|TRBJ1-4|-|TRBV12-5|-
TGTGCTAGTGGTCCAATAGACGGGGAAAAACTGTTTTTT
CASGPIDGEKLFF
>12|TRBJ2-5|few|TRBV10-2|-
TGCGCCAGCAGTGGAGCGGAAGAGACCCAGTACTTC
CASSGAEETQYF
>15|TRBJ2-1|-|TRBV4-3|-
TGCGCCAGCAGCCAAGTCGCGACTAGCTACAATGAGCAGTTCTTC
CASSQVATSYNEQFF
>12|TRBJ2-1|-|TRBV7-9|TRBD2
TGTGCCAGCAGAAGTAGCGGGGGTAAGGAGTTCTTC
CASRSSGGKEFF
>15|TRBJ1-4|-|TRBV30|TRBD1
TGTGCCTGGAGTGGGGGACAGGGCCCTAATGAAAAACTGTTTTTT
CAWSGGQGPNEKLFF
>14|TRBJ1-2|-|TRBV15|-
TGTGCCACCAGCAGAGATCAAGTCGGGAACGGCTACACCTTC
CATSRDQVGNGYTF
>13|TRBJ1-5|-|TRBV6-6|-
TGTGCCAGCACCCCGGGGATGGGTCAGCCCCAGCATTTT
CASTPGMGQPQHF
>14|TRBJ1-1|-|TRBV28|-
TGTGCCAGCAGGAGTCACGGGATCAACACTGAAGCTTTCTTT
CASRSHGINTEAFF
>13|TRBJ2-5|once|TRBV21-1|-
TGTGCCAGAGGGACAGGGGGCCCGGAGACCCAGTACTTC
CARGTGGPETQYF
>13|TRBJ1-2|-|TRBV12-3/TRBV12-4|-
TGTGCCAGCAGCACGGGATTCTACTATGGCTACACCTTC
CASSTGFYYGYTF
>16|TRBJ2-3|-|TRBV27|TRBD2
TGTGCCAGCACCCTATTCGCGGGAGGAAGCACAGATACGCAGTATTTT
CASTLFAGGSTDTQYF
>15|TRBJ2-1|-|TRBV10-3|TRBD2
TGTGCCATCAGTGAGCGGGGGGGCCACTACAATGAGCAGTTCTTC
CAISERGGHYNEQFF
>15|TRBJ2-5|-|TRBV11-3|-
TGTGCCAGCAGCCCCCCGGGGGGCTACCAAGAGACCCAGTACTTC
CASSPPGGYQETQYF
>16|TRBJ2-6|-|TRBV3-1/TRBV3-2|-
TGTGCCAGCAGCCAAGGTCTGCGATCTGGGGCCAACGTCCTGACTTTC
CASSQGLRSGANVLTF